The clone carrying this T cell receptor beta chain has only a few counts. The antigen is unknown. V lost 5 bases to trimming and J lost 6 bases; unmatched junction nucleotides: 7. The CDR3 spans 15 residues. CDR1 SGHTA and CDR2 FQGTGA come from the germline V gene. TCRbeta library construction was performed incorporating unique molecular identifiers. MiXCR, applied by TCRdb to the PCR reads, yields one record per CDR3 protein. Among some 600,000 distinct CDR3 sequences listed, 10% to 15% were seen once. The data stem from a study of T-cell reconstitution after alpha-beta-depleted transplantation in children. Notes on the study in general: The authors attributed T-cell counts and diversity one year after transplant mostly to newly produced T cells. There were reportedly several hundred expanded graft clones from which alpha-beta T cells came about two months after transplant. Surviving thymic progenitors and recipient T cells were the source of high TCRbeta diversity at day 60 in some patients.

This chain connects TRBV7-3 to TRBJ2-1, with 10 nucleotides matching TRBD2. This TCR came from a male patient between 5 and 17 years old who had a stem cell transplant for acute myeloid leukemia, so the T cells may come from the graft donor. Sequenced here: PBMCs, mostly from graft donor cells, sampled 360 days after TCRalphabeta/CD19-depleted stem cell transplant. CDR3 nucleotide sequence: TGTGCCAGCAGCCGAGCCGGACTAGCGGTCAATGAGCAGTTCTTC. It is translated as CASSRAGLAVNEQFF.